Below are 3 T cell receptor beta chains sequenced from a single sample in a study of T cell clonality in common variable immunodeficiency. TCRdb's copy holds only in-frame clones and misses some; the assay was immunoSEQ multiplex PCR. The profile covers about 33,000 clones, none occurring a single time. The sample consisted of peripheral blood mononuclear cells. These TCRs come from a person aged 18-70 years in good health.

This clone was counted ten times or more. The CDR3 end falls 3 residues outside the read, so it is completed with the germline J gene. This chain uses TRBV5-4 with TRBJ2-2; D is undetermined. This CDR3 region has 14 residues. Germline V lookup: CDR1 SGHNT, CDR2 YYREEE (reference sequence). Trimming removed 1 base from V and 1 base from J, with 5 bases in between. CDR3 sequence reads: CASSLNGNTGELFF. The part of the CDR3 DNA that was read is TGTGCCAGCAGCTTGAACGGGAACACCGGGGAG.

This clone occurred many times. Sequencing ends 3 residues short of the CDR3 end; the germline J gene provides the rest. The rearrangement links TRBV11-3 to TRBJ1-2; D uncertain. The CDR3 loop spans 13 amino acids. Germline-derived CDR1 and CDR2 are SGHNT and YENEEA. The ends were cut back, 1 base at V and 5 bases at J, with 8 bases in the middle. The sequenced part of the CDR3 DNA is TGTGCCAGCAGCTTAGGGCGGACTTATGGC. Translated: CASSLGRTYG. The entire CDR3 protein is CASSLGRTYGYTF.

The sample holds a few counts of this clone. The missing CDR3 end, 3 residues past where the read stops, is filled in from the germline J gene. The same CDR3 is also encoded by other DNA sequences in this sample. The chain employs TRBV11-2 and TRBJ2-7; possibly TRBD2 for D (5 bases). CDR1 is SGHAT and CDR2 is FQNNGV in the germline V gene. V was pared by 5 bases and J by 3 bases, with 5 bases between. This CDR3 comprises 11 residues. CDR3 amino acids: CASSAGYEQYF. The covered CDR3 bases are TGTGCCAGCAGCGCGGGCTACGAG.